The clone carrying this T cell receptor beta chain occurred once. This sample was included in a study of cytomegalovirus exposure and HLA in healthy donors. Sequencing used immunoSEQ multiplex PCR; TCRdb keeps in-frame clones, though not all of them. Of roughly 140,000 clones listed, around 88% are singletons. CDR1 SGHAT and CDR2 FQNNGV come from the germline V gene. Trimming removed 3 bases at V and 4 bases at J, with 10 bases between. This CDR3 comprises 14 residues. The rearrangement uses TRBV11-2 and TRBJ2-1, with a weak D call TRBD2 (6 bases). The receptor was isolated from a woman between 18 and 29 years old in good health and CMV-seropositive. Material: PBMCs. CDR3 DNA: TGTGCCAGCAGCTTGGACTATCGGTACAATGAGCAGTTCTTC. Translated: CASSLDYRYNEQFF.